This TCR beta chain was obtained from a study of shared clonotypes between healthy human individuals. Sequencing was performed with immunoSEQ multiplex PCR; in TCRdb, only in-frame clones are kept and a portion is missing. The sample carries some 2.1 million clones, approximately 92% recorded once. Only CD45RO-negative cells positively selected for CCR7 counted as naive CD8 cells, so terminally differentiated effector memory CD45RA+ cells were excluded. V was pared by 5 bases and J by 2 bases, with 12 bases between. CDR3 length: 14 amino acids. The germline CDR1 and CDR2 sequences are SEHNR and FQNEAQ (reference sequence).

Sequencing was done on a sample of naive CD8+ T cells from PBMCs. This receptor was obtained from a man aged 18-30 years in good health. Some clones in this sample may be carry-over from other donors' samples. The chain uses TRBV7-9 and TRBJ1-2; weak D call: TRBD1 (6 bases). The CDR3 DNA follows: TGTGCCAGCAGCACCGAGACAGGAAACTATGGCTACACCTTC. It is translated as CASSTETGNYGYTF.